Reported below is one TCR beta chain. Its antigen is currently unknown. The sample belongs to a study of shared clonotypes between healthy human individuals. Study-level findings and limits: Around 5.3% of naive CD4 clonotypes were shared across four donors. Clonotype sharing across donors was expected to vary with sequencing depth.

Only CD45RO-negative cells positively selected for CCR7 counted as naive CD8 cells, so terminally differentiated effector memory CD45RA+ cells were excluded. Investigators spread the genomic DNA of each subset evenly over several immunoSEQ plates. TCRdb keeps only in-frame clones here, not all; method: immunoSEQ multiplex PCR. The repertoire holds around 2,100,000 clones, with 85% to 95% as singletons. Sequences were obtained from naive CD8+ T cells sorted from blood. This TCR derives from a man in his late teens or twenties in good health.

The DNA of the CDR3 is TGTGCCAGCAGCGTAGTCATAACGGACAGGGATGACACTGAAGCTTTCTTT. Amino acid sequence: CASSVVITDRDDTEAFF. The rearrangement joins TRBV9 to TRBJ1-1, with TRBD1 identical over 8 bases. The trim removed 0 bases at V and 3 bases at J, leaving 10 bases unmatched. The length of the CDR3 is 17 residues. CDR1 is SGDLS and CDR2 is YYNGEE in the germline V gene.